The source of this T cell receptor beta chain is a study of T cells in localized non-small cell lung cancer. Study findings and constraints: Compared with tumor, uninvolved adjacent lung displayed greater T cell clonality, ranking highest overall.

Germline lookup yields CDR1 MNHEY and CDR2 SVGAGI. Germline trimming cut 5 bases from V and 8 bases from J; bases unmatched to any gene: 6. This CDR3 spans 15 amino acids. Sequencing used immunoSEQ multiplex PCR; TCRdb keeps in-frame clones, though not all of them. The sample carries 28,000 or so clones, roughly 87% recorded once. About this clone: Its antigen is currently unknown.

This clonotype originated in a male donor at least 60 years old with stage I lung adenocarcinoma. V gene TRBV6-5 combines with J gene TRBJ2-5, with 15 bases fitting TRBD2. The sequenced sample was peripheral blood, obtained before any cancer treatment. The CDR3 DNA sequence: TGTGCCAGCAGTCCGGGACTAGCGGGGGGAGAAACCCAGTACTTC. Translated, it gives CASSPGLAGGETQYF.